This TCR beta chain was obtained from a study of molecular identifiers for immune sequencing clone quantification. Across the whole study: In replicates, RNA from around 20,000 or 100,000 naive CD8 cells was divided five ways and four parts were sequenced.

TCRdb independently ran MiXCR on the PCR reads; one entry per CDR3 protein. The sample carries hundreds of thousands of distinct CDR3 sequences, roughly 23% recorded once. This clonotype has just a few counts. V was shortened by 0 bases and J by 5 bases, with 13 bases between the two germline ends. This CDR3 contains 14 residues. The germline V gene encodes CDR1 GTSNPN and CDR2 SVGIG (reference sequence). Material for sequencing was naive CD8+ T cells from blood, with Jurkat cell RNA spiked in. Subset reported: FACS-sorted CD8+CD4-CCR7+CD45RA+ naive T cells. This sequence was found in a human donor in good health. Some libraries in this study had Jurkat cell RNA spiked in. This sequence joins TRBV30 and TRBJ2-5, with D tentatively TRBD2 (6 bases). CDR3 residues: CAWSVTSFLETQYF. The CDR3 DNA reads as TGTGCCTGGAGTGTAACTAGCTTCCTTGAGACCCAGTACTTC.